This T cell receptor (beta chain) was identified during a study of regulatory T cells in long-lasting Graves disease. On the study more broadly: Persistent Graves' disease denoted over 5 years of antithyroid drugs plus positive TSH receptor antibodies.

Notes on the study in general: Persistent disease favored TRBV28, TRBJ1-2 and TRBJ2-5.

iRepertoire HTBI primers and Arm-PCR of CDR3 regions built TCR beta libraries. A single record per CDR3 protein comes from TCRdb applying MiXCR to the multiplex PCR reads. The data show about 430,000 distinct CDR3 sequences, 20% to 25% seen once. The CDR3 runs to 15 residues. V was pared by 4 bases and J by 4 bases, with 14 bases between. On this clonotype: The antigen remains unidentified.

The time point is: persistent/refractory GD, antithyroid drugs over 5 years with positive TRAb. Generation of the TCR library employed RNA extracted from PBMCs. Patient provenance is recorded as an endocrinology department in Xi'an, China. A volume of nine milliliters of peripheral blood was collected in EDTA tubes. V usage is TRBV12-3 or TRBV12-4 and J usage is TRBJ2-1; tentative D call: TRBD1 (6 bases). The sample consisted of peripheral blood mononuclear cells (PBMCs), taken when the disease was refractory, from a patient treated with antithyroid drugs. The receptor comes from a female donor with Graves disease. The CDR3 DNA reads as TGTGCCAGCAGTTCAAACCCTGGGACATACAATGAGCAGTTCTTC. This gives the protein CASSSNPGTYNEQFF.